This T cell receptor beta chain was sequenced during a study of T cells in localized non-small cell lung cancer. Concerning this clone itself: Its antigen is still unknown.

TCRdb's copy holds only in-frame clones and misses some; the assay was immunoSEQ multiplex PCR. The sample holds 5,500 to 6,500 clones; approximately 82% are singletons and the top ten take roughly 60%. General observations from the study: For the top 100 tumor clones, a median roughly 56 also appeared in adjacent lung. Without multi-region sequencing, intratumor heterogeneity could not be excluded. The study found T cell clonality highest in uninvolved adjacent lung, above tumor. With higher T cell density in blood came longer overall survival.

Germline CDR1 is SGDLS and CDR2 is YYNGEE. V shed 1 base and J shed 3 bases, with 14 bases lying between them. This CDR3 spans 16 amino acids. V usage is TRBV9 and J usage is TRBJ2-1; TRBD1 might be the D (8 bases). The sequenced sample was peripheral blood mononuclear cells, obtained before any cancer treatment. This clonotype was sampled from a female donor older than 55 with stage II lung adenocarcinoma. The CDR3 DNA reads TGTGCCAGCAGCGTAACAGGGGGGGTTGACTACAATGAGCAGTTCTTC. It encodes CASSVTGGVDYNEQFF.